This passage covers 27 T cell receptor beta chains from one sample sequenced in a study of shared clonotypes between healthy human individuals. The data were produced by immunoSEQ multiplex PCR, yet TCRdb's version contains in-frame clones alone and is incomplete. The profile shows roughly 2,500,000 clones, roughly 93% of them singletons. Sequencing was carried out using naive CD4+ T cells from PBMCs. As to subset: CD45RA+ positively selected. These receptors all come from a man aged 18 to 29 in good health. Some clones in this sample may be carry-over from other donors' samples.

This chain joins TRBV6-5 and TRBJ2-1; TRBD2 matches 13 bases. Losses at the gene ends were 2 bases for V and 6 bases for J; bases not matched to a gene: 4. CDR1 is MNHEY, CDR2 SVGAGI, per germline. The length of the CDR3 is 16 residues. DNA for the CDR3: TGTGCCAGCAGTTACCACGGGACTAGCGGGATCAATGAGCAGTTCTTC. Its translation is CASSYHGTSGINEQFF.

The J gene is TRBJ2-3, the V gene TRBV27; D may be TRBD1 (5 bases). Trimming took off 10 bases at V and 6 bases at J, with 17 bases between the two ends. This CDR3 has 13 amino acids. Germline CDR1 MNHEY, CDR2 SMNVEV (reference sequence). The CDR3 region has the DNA TGTGCCACCCGGATTAGGGGTGGGGATACGCAGTATTTT. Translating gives CATRIRGGDTQYF.

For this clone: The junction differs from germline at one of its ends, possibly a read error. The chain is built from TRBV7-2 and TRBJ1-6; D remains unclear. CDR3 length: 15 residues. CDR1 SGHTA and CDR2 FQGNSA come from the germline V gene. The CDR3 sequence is CASSLLNSDNSPLHF. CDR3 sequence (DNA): TGTGCCAGCAGCTTACTTAACTCCGATAATTCACCCCTCCACTTT.

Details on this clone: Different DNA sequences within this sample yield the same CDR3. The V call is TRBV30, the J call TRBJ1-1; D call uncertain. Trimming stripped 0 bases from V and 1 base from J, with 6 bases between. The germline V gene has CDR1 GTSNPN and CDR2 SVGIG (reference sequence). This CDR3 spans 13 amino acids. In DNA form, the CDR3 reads TGTGCCTGGAGTGTACTTACGAACACTGAAGCTTTCTTT. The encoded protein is CAWSVLTNTEAFF.

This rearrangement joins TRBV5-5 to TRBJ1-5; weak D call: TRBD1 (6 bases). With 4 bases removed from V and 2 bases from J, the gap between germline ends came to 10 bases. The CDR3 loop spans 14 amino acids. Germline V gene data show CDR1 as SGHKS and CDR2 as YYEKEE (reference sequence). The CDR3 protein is CASSKEGGNQPQHF. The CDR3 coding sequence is TGTGCCAGCAGCAAGGAGGGGGGCAATCAGCCCCAGCATTTT.

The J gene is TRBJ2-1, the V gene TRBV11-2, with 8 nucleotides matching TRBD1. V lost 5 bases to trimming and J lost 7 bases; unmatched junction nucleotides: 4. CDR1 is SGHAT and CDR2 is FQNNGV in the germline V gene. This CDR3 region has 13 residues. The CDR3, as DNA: TGTGCCAGCAGCCCGGACAGGGCGAATGAGCAGTTCTTC. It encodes CASSPDRANEQFF.

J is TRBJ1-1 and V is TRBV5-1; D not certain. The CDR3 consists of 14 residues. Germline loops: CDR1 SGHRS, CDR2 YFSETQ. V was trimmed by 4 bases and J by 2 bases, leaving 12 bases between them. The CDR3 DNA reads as TGCGCCAGCAGCCCCGACAACCGTAACACTGAAGCTTTCTTT. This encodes CASSPDNRNTEAFF.

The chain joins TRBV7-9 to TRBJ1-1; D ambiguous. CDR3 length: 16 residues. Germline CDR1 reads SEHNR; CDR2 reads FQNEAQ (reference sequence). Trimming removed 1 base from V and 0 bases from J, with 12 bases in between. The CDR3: CASSLGAGAMNTEAFF. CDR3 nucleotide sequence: TGTGCCAGCAGCTTAGGGGCAGGAGCCATGAACACTGAAGCTTTCTTT. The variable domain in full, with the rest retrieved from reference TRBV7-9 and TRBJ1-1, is DTGVSQNPRHKITKRGQNVTFRCDPISEHNRLYWYRQTLGQGPEFLTYFQNEAQLEKSRLLSDRFSAERPKGSFSTLEIQRTEQGDSAMYLCASSLGAGAMNTEAFFGQGTRLTVV.

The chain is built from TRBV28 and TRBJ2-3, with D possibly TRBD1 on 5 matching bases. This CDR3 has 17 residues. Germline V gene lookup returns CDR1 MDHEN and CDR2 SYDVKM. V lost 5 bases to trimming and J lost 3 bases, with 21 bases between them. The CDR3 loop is CASSPTLLQARTDTQYF. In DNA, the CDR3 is TGTGCCAGCAGTCCTACCCTCCTACAGGCTAGAACAGATACGCAGTATTTT. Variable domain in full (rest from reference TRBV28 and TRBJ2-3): DVKVTQSSRYLVKRTGEKVFLECVQDMDHENMFWYRQDPGLGLRLIYFSYDVKMKEKGDIPEGYSVSREKKERFSLILESASTNQTSMYLCASSPTLLQARTDTQYFGPGTRLTVL.

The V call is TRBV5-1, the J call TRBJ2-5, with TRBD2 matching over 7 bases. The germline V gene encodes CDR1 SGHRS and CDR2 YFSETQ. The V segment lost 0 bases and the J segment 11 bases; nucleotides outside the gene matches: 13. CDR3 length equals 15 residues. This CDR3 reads CASSLEASGVGGQYF. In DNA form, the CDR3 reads TGCGCCAGCAGCTTGGAAGCTAGCGGAGTTGGCGGGCAGTACTTC.

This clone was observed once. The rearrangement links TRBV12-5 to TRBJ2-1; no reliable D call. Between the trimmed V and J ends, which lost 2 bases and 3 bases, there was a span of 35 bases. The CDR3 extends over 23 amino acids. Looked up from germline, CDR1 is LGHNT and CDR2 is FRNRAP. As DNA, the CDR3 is TGTGCTAGTGGTTTGTGGCGCAGCATAATAGTCGGGTCGGGCCCGCGTCTCTACAATGAGCAGTTCTTC. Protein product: CASGLWRSIIVGSGPRLYNEQFF. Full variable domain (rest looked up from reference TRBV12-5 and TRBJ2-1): DARVTQTPRHKVTEMGQEVTMRCQPILGHNTVFWYRQTMMQGLELLAYFRNRAPLDDSGMPKDRFSAEMPDATLATLKIQPSEPRDSAVYFCASGLWRSIIVGSGPRLYNEQFFGPGTRLTVL.

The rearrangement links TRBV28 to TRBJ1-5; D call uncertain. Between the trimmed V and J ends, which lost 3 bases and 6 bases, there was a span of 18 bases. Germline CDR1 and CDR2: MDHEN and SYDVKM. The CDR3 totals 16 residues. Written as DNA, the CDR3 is TGTGCCAGCAGTTTTGAGGGTCCGCTTCTCGGTCAGCCCCAGCATTTT. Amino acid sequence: CASSFEGPLLGQPQHF.

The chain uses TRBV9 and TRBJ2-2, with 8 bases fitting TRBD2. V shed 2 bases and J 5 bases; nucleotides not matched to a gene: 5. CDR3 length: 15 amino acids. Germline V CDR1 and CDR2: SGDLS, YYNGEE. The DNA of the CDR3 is TGTGCCAGCAGCGTCTTTAGCGGGGTTACCGGGGAGCTGTTTTTT. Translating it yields CASSVFSGVTGELFF. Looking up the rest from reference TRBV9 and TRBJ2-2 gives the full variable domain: DSGVTQTPKHLITATGQRVTLRCSPRSGDLSVYWYQQSLDQGLQFLIQYYNGEERAKGNILERFSAQQFPDLHSELNLSSLELGDSALYFCASSVFSGVTGELFFGEGSRLTVL.

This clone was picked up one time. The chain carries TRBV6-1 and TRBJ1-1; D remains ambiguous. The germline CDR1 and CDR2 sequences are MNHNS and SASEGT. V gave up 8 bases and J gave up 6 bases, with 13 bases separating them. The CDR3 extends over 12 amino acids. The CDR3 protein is CASDRGGSEAFF. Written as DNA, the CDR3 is TGTGCCAGCGATAGAGGTGGGTCTGAAGCTTTCTTT.

The CDR3 DNA sequence: TGCGCCAGCAGCCCTAGGACCGAATCCTACAATGAGCAGTTCTTC. Protein sequence: CASSPRTESYNEQFF. The chain carries TRBV5-1 and TRBJ2-1; unclear D gene. V gave up 4 bases and J gave up 1 base, with 12 bases separating them. The CDR3 length is 15 residues. In germline, CDR1 is SGHRS, CDR2 YFSETQ.

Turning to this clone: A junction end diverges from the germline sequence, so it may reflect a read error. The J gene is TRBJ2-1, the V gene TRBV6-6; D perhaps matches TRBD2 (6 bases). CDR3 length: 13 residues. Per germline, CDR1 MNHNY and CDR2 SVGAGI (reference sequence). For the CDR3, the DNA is TGTGCCAGCAAGCGGGCCCTAGAGTCTGAGCTGTTCTTC. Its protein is CASKRALESELFF.

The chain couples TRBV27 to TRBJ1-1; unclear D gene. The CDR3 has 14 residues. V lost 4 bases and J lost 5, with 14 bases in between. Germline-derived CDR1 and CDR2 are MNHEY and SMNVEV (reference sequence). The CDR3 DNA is TGTGCCAGCAGTTCGACCTGGGCGGGGACTGAAGCTTTCTTT. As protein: CASSSTWAGTEAFF.

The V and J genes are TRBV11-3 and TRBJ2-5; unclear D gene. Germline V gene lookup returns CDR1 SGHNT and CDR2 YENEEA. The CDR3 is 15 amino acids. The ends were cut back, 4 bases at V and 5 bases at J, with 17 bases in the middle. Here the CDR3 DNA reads TGTGCCAGCAGCTCCCTCCCGCCACCCCGGGAGACCCAGTACTTC. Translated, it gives CASSSLPPPRETQYF. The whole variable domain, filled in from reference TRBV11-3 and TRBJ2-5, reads EAGVVQSPRYKIIEKKQPVAFWCNPISGHNTLYWYLQNLGQGPELLIRYENEEAVDDSQLPKDRFSAERLKGVDSTLKIQPAELGDSAVYLCASSSLPPPRETQYFGPGTRLLVL.

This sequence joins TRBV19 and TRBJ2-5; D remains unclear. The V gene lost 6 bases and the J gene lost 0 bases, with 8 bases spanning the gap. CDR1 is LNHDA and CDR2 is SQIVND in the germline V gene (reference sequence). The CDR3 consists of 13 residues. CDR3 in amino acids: CASRAAYQETQYF. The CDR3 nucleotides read TGTGCCAGTAGGGCCGCGTACCAAGAGACCCAGTACTTC.

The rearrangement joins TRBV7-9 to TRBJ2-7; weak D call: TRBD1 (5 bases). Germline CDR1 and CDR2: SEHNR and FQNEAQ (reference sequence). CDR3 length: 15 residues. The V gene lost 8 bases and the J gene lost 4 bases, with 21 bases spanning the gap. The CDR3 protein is CASFSLGASLYEQYF. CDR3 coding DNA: TGTGCCAGCTTCTCCCTTGGGGCTTCCTTATACGAGCAGTACTTC.

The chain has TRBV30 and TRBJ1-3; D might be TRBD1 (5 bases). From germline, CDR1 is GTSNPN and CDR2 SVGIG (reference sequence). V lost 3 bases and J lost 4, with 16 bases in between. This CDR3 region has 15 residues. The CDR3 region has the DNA TGTGCCTGGAGAGGGGCGGACTCAAGAGGAAACACCATATATTTT. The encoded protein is CAWRGADSRGNTIYF.

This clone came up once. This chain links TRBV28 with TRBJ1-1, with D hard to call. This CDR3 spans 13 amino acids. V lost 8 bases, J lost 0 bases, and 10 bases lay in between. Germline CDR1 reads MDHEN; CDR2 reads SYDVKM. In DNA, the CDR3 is TGTGCCAGCGGCCGAGACATGAACACTGAAGCTTTCTTT. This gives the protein CASGRDMNTEAFF.

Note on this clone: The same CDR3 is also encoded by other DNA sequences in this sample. The CDR3 spells CASSFGETQYF. DNA for the CDR3: TGTGCCAGCAGCTTCGGGGAGACCCAGTACTTC. The V and J genes are TRBV11-1 and TRBJ2-5; D is undetermined. The length of the CDR3 is 11 residues. V gave up 3 bases and J gave up 5 bases, with 4 bases separating them. Per germline, CDR1 SGHAT and CDR2 FQDESV (reference sequence).

This CDR3 reads CASSLRDRDEKLFF. The CDR3 coding sequence is TGTGCCAGCAGCCTCCGGGACAGGGATGAAAAACTGTTTTTT. This chain connects TRBV11-1 to TRBJ1-4; TRBD1 aligns across 9 bases. Germline values: CDR1 SGHAT, CDR2 FQDESV (reference sequence). Trimming cost V 5 bases and J 6 bases; bases outside gene matches: 4. This CDR3 is 14 amino acids long. Filled out from reference TRBV11-1 and TRBJ1-4, the complete variable domain reads EAEVAQSPRYKITEKSQAVAFWCDPISGHATLYWYRQILGQGPELLVQFQDESVVDDSQLPKDRFSAERLKGVDSTLKIQPAELGDSAMYLCASSLRDRDEKLFFGSGTQLSVL.

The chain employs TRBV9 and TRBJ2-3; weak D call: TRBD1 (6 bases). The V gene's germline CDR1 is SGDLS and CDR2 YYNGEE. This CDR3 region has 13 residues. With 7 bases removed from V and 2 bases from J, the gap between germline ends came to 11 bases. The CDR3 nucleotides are TGTGCCAGCGACCAGGGGTTCACAGATACGCAGTATTTT. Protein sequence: CASDQGFTDTQYF.

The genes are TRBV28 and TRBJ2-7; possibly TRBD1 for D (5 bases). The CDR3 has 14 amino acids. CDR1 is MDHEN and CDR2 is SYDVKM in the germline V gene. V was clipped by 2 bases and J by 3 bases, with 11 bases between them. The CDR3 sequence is CASSLQGLRYEQYF. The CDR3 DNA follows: TGTGCCAGCAGTTTACAGGGCCTCCGCTACGAGCAGTACTTC. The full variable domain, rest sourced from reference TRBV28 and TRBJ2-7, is DVKVTQSSRYLVKRTGEKVFLECVQDMDHENMFWYRQDPGLGLRLIYFSYDVKMKEKGDIPEGYSVSREKKERFSLILESASTNQTSMYLCASSLQGLRYEQYFGPGTRLTVT.

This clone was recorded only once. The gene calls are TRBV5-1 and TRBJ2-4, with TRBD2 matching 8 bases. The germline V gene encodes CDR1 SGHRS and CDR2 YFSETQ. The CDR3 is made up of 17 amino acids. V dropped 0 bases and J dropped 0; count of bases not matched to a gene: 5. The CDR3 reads CASSLGTSRLAKNIQYF. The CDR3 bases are TGCGCCAGCAGCTTGGGGACTAGCAGACTAGCCAAAAACATTCAGTACTTC.